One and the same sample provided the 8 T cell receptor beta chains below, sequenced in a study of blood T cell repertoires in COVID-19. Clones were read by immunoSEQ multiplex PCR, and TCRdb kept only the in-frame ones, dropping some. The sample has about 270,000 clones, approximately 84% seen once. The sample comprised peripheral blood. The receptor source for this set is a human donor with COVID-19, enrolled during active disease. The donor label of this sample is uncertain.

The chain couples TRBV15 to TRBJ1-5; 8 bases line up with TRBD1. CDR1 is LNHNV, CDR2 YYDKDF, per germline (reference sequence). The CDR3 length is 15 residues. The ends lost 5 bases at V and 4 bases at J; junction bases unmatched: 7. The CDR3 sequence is CATSAQGAGNQPQHF. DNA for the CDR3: TGTGCCACCAGCGCCCAGGGGGCAGGGAATCAGCCCCAGCATTTT.

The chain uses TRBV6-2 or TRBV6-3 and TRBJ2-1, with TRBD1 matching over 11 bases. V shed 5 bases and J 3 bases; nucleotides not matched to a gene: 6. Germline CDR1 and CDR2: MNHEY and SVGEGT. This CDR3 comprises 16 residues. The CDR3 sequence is CASSLSGTGGYNEQFF. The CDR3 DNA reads TGTGCCAGCAGTCTGTCCGGGACAGGGGGCTACAATGAGCAGTTCTTC.

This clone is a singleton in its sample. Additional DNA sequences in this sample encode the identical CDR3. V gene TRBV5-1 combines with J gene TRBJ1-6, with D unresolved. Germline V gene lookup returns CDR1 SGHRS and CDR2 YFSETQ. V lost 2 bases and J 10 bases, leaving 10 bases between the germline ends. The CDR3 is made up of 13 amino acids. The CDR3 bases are TGCGCCAGCAGCTTAAATTCTCGGTCACCCCTCCACTTT. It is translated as CASSLNSRSPLHF.

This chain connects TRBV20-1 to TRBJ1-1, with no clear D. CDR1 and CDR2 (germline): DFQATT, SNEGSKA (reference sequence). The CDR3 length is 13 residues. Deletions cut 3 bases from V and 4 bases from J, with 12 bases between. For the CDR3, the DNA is TGCAGTGCTAGTGGCTACAGTGGCACTGAAGCTTTCTTT. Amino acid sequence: CSASGYSGTEAFF.

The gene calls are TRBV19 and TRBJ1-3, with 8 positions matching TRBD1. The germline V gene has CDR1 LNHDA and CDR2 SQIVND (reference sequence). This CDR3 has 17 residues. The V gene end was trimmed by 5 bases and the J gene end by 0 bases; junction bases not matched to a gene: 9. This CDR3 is CASSWGQGAASGNTIYF. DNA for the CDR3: TGTGCCAGTAGTTGGGGCCAGGGGGCGGCCTCTGGAAACACCATATATTTT. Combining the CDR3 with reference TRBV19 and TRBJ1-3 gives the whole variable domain DGGITQSPKYLFRKEGQNVTLSCEQNLNHDAMYWYRQDPGQGLRLIYYSQIVNDFQKGDIAEGYSVSREKKESFPLTVTSAQKNPTAFYLCASSWGQGAASGNTIYFGEGSWLTVV.

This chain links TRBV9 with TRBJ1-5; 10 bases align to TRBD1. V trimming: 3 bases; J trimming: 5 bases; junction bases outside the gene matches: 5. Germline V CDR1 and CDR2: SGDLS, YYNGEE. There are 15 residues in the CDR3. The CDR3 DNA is TGTGCCAGCAGCGCCGGTGACAGGGGGCATCAGCCCCAGCATTTT. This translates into CASSAGDRGHQPQHF.

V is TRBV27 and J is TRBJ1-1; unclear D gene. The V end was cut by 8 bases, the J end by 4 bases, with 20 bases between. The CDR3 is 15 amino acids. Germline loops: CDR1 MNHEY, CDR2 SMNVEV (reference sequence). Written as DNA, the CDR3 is TGTGCCAGCCGGCCCGGAGGGAACAGTGGCACTGAAGCTTTCTTT. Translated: CASRPGGNSGTEAFF.

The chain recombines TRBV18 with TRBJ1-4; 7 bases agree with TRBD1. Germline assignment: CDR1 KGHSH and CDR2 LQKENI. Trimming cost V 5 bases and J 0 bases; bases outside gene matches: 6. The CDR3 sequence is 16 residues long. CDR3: CASSVGQAATNEKLFF. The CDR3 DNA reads TGTGCCAGCTCAGTCGGACAGGCGGCAACTAATGAAAAACTGTTTTTT.